The next 21 T cell receptor beta chains were all read from a single sample in a study of shared clonotypes between healthy human individuals. Data came from immunoSEQ multiplex PCR; TCRdb stores just in-frame clones and leaves some out. The sample has around 620,000 clones, around 96% seen once. CD8 cells regarded as naive lacked CD45RO, were positively chosen for CCR7, and omitted terminally differentiated effector memory CD45RA+ cells. Sample: naive CD8+ T cells sorted from blood. All receptors come from a woman aged 25 to 39 in good health.

The V gene is TRBV7-9, the J gene TRBJ2-1; TRBD2 agrees at 12 bases. The germline gives CDR1 SEHNR, CDR2 FQNEAQ (reference sequence). The CDR3 sequence is 17 residues long. V dropped 4 bases and J dropped 1; count of bases not matched to a gene: 5. For the CDR3, the DNA is TGTGCCAGCAGCTACCCTAGCGGGAGGGCTTCCTACAATGAGCAGTTCTTC. Encoded protein: CASSYPSGRASYNEQFF.

The J gene is TRBJ2-7, the V gene TRBV27; TRBD2 matches 14 bases. The CDR3 extends over 15 amino acids. CDR1 is MNHEY, CDR2 SMNVEV, per germline (reference sequence). The trim removed 5 bases at V and 7 bases at J, leaving 7 bases unmatched. In DNA form, the CDR3 reads TGTGCCAGCAGTAAAGGGACTAGCGGGAGACAAGAGCAGTACTTC. Translation: CASSKGTSGRQEQYF.

J is TRBJ2-5 and V is TRBV19; TRBD2 is a possible D gene (5 bases). Trimming cost V 2 bases and J 5 bases, with 18 bases left between them. The CDR3 extends over 16 amino acids. Germline assignment: CDR1 LNHDA and CDR2 SQIVND (reference sequence). DNA for the CDR3: TGTGCCAGTAGTATATTGGGAGCTGTCGCTAGGGAGACCCAGTACTTC. Protein: CASSILGAVARETQYF.

This sequence joins TRBV28 and TRBJ1-5, with D perhaps TRBD1 (5 bases). Germline values: CDR1 MDHEN, CDR2 SYDVKM. The CDR3 runs to 12 residues. Trimming shortened V by 10 bases and J by 8 bases, and 15 bases separated the two germline ends. CDR3 residues: CATQGVSEPQHF. Here the CDR3 DNA reads TGTGCCACCCAAGGGGTTTCGGAGCCCCAGCATTTT.

This clone has just one count. The rearrangement joins TRBV27 to TRBJ2-7, with 10 bases lining up with TRBD2. CDR3 length: 15 amino acids. CDR1 and CDR2 from the germline V gene are MNHEY and SMNVEV (reference sequence). The V and J ends lost 5 bases and 3 bases, in that order; junction bases with no gene match: 7. This CDR3 is CASSPSGGAHYEQYF. CDR3 coding DNA: TGTGCCAGCAGTCCTAGCGGGGGCGCGCACTACGAGCAGTACTTC.

The chain combines TRBV29-1 with TRBJ2-2; D is uncertain. This CDR3 comprises 12 residues. Germline V CDR1 and CDR2: SQVTM, ANQGSEA. The V and J ends lost 6 bases and 6 bases respectively, with 11 bases between them. CDR3: CSVAILAGELFF. The CDR3 bases are TGCAGCGTCGCCATATTGGCCGGGGAGCTGTTTTTT.

This clone came up once. This sequence joins TRBV7-8 and TRBJ2-5, with D possibly matching TRBD1 (6 bases). The end of the DNA is better explained by TRBJ2-7, so the J call may be wrong. The CDR3 contains 15 residues. Germline V gene sequence: CDR1 SGHVS, CDR2 FQNEAQ. The CDR3 DNA reads as TGTGCCAGCAGCTTAAGGTCAGGGGCGATATACGAGCAGTACTTC. Translation gives CASSLRSGAIYEQYF.

V is TRBV4-1 and J is TRBJ1-2; the D gene is possibly TRBD1 (6 bases). Germline V gene data show CDR1 as MGHRA and CDR2 as YSYEKL. Trimming took 1 base from V and 6 from J, leaving 21 bases between them. CDR3 length: 17 residues. CDR3 sequence: CASSQVEVGGQTNGYTF. The CDR3 region has the DNA TGCGCCAGCAGCCAAGTTGAAGTCGGGGGACAAACGAATGGCTACACCTTC.

The J gene is TRBJ1-2, the V gene TRBV4-2, with 7 positions matching TRBD1. Germline V gene lookup returns CDR1 LGHNA and CDR2 YNFKEQ. The CDR3 covers 17 residues. J gave up 4 bases and V 4 bases, and 15 bases lay outside the gene matches. The CDR3 protein is CASSLLDREDPSYGYTF. CDR3 nucleotides: TGTGCCAGCAGCCTCCTCGACAGGGAAGATCCGTCCTATGGCTACACCTTC.

This clone occurred once. V is TRBV5-6 and J is TRBJ2-1; D unclear. Germline V gives CDR1 SGHDT, CDR2 YYEEEE. The CDR3 loop spans 17 amino acids. The germline V and J ends were trimmed by 0 bases and 4 bases, with 17 bases remaining between them. CDR3 region: CASSLDHSPKAYNEQFF. In DNA form, the CDR3 reads TGTGCCAGCAGCTTGGATCACTCGCCAAAAGCATACAATGAGCAGTTCTTC.

The chain is built from TRBV5-1 and TRBJ1-1; D gene ambiguous. V was trimmed by 2 bases and J by 1 base, leaving 12 bases between them. The CDR3 is 15 residues long. CDR1 SGHRS and CDR2 YFSETQ come from the germline V gene. CDR3 in amino acids: CASSFPPTGNTEAFF. Here the CDR3 DNA reads TGCGCCAGCAGCTTTCCCCCGACCGGGAACACTGAAGCTTTCTTT.

This rearrangement joins TRBV19 to TRBJ1-1; maybe TRBD1 (6 bases). The CDR3 has 16 residues. CDR1 and CDR2 from the germline V gene are LNHDA and SQIVND (reference sequence). Trimming shortened V by 8 bases and J by 1 base, and 20 bases separated the two germline ends. The CDR3 is CASLPPNQGTNTEAFF. Written as DNA, the CDR3 is TGTGCCAGTCTCCCCCCTAATCAGGGGACGAACACTGAAGCTTTCTTT.

The V and J genes are TRBV7-9 and TRBJ1-4; 8 nucleotides agree with TRBD1. Germline V lookup: CDR1 SEHNR, CDR2 FQNEAQ (reference sequence). V lost 7 bases and J lost 6; bases outside the gene matches: 7. The CDR3 runs to 14 residues. Here the CDR3 DNA reads TGTGCCAGCACGGGGACAGGCCTAGATGAAAAACTGTTTTTT. Translated, it gives CASTGTGLDEKLFF.

The rearrangement uses TRBV27 and TRBJ1-4; maybe TRBD1 (5 bases). The V gene's germline CDR1 is MNHEY and CDR2 SMNVEV (reference sequence). Trimming shortened V by 8 bases and J by 2 bases, and 9 bases separated the two germline ends. This CDR3 contains 13 residues. This CDR3 is CASERGTNEKLFF. The DNA for the CDR3 is TGTGCCAGCGAGAGGGGTACTAATGAAAAACTGTTTTTT.

J is TRBJ2-7 and V is TRBV13, with 14 bases lining up with TRBD2. CDR1 is PRHDT and CDR2 is FYEKMQ in the germline V gene (reference sequence). V shed 4 bases, J shed 4 bases, and the junction held 3 bases outside the gene matches. CDR3 length: 15 amino acids. The CDR3 DNA reads TGTGCCAGCAGCTGGGGACTAGCGGGAGAATACGAGCAGTACTTC. Protein product: CASSWGLAGEYEQYF.

This rearrangement joins TRBV19 to TRBJ2-2; 7 nucleotides match TRBD2. The trim removed 11 bases at V and 5 bases at J, leaving 11 bases unmatched. The CDR3 runs 14 residues. CDR1 and CDR2 (germline): LNHDA, SQIVND (reference sequence). In DNA, the CDR3 is TGTGCCTCTTGCGATTTCGGGGGGACCGGGGAGCTGTTTTTT. Translated, it gives CASCDFGGTGELFF.

The V call is TRBV19, the J call TRBJ2-1, with D perhaps TRBD1 or TRBD2 (5 bases each). Trimming left V 7 bases short and J 6 bases short, with 16 bases between. Looked up from germline, CDR1 is LNHDA and CDR2 is SQIVND (reference sequence). This CDR3 is 14 amino acids long. The CDR3 loop is CASTPGPGLNEQFF. The CDR3 DNA reads as TGTGCCAGTACCCCTGGGCCGGGGCTCAATGAGCAGTTCTTC.

J is TRBJ2-6 and V is TRBV27, with D perhaps matching TRBD2 (5 bases). V was pared by 6 bases and J by 3 bases, with 12 bases between. The germline CDR1 and CDR2 sequences are MNHEY and SMNVEV (reference sequence). The CDR3 runs to 15 residues. CDR3 region: CASRISGFGANVLTF. For the CDR3, the DNA is TGTGCCAGCAGGATTTCGGGGTTTGGGGCCAACGTCCTGACTTTC.

The chain employs TRBV11-2 and TRBJ1-2; 7 bases match TRBD1. Losses at the gene ends were 0 bases for V and 5 bases for J; bases not matched to a gene: 6. From germline, CDR1 is SGHAT and CDR2 FQNNGV. CDR3 length equals 15 residues. CDR3 DNA: TGTGCCAGCAGCTTAGAACAGGGGAGGGGGTATGGCTACACCTTC. This encodes CASSLEQGRGYGYTF. The complete variable domain, with remaining parts taken from reference TRBV11-2 and TRBJ1-2, reads EAGVAQSPRYKIIEKRQSVAFWCNPISGHATLYWYQQILGQGPKLLIQFQNNGVVDDSQLPKDRFSAERLKGVDSTLKIQPAKLEDSAVYLCASSLEQGRGYGYTFGSGTRLTVV.

This chain uses TRBV13 with TRBJ2-1; a weak D match, TRBD1 (6 bases). There are 15 residues in the CDR3. Germline V gives CDR1 PRHDT, CDR2 FYEKMQ (reference sequence). V lost 5 bases, J lost 7 bases, and 18 bases lay in between. The CDR3 reads CASSPTRTVENEQFF. The CDR3 bases are TGTGCCAGCAGCCCAACGCGGACAGTTGAGAATGAGCAGTTCTTC.

The chain uses TRBV5-4 and TRBJ2-7; maybe TRBD2 (6 bases). In germline, CDR1 is SGHNT, CDR2 YYREEE (reference sequence). The CDR3 sequence is 15 residues long. Trimming removed 2 bases at V and 2 bases at J, with 14 bases between. CDR3 in DNA: TGTGCCAGCAGCTTCTTAGCGGACCCACCCTACGAGCAGTACTTC. Residues: CASSFLADPPYEQYF.